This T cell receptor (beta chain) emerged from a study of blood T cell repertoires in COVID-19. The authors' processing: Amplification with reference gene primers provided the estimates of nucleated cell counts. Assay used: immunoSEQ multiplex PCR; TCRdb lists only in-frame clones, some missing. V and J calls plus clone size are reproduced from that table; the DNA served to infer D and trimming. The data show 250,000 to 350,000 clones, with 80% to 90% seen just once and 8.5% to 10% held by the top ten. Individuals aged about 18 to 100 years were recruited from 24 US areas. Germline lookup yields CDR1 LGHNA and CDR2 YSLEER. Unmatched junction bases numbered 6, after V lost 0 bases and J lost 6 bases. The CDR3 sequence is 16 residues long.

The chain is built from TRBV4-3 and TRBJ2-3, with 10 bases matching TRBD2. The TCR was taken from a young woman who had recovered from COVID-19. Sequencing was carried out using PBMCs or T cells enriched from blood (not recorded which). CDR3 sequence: CASSQDVAGGSDTQYF. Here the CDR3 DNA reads TGCGCCAGCAGCCAAGACGTAGCGGGGGGCAGCGATACGCAGTATTTT.